This T cell receptor beta chain is drawn from a study of shared clonotypes between healthy human individuals. Study at large: Aged 18 to 49, the donors were a couple of women and three men. General study findings and limits: The four-donor shared clonotypes exceeded non-shared clonotypes in generation probability, with non-shared ones scoring lower.

A word on this clone: Its target is unknown.

CD45RO-negative CD8 cells positively selected for CCR7 made up the naive population, which excluded terminally differentiated effector memory CD45RA+ cells. Adult donors, all healthy and HIV-negative, had no recent acute infections or vaccinations. Per the study methods: As immunoSEQ supplied junction-only sequences (without quality scores), filtering differed. Data came from immunoSEQ multiplex PCR; TCRdb stores just in-frame clones and leaves some out. V and J calls and clone size are those listed in that table; D and trimming were worked out from the DNA. The repertoire holds more than 2 million clones, with around 95% as singletons. The germline gives CDR1 SGHTA, CDR2 FQGNSA. The CDR3 covers 17 residues. Trimming took off 1 base at V and 4 bases at J, with 18 bases between the two ends.

Sample: naive CD8+ T cells from PBMCs. The chain joins TRBV7-2 to TRBJ2-3; tentatively, D is TRBD2 (6 bases). This clonotype was sampled from a young man in good health. Some clones in this sample may be carry-over from other donors' samples. CDR3 DNA sequence: TGTGCCAGCAGCTTAGAACGCGGGATAAAGGTCTCAGATACGCAGTATTTT. Its protein product is CASSLERGIKVSDTQYF.